The 20 T cell receptor beta chains below come from one sample, sequenced in a study of T-cell reconstitution after alpha-beta-depleted transplantation in children. Unique molecular identifiers were incorporated during preparation of the TCRbeta library. One entry per CDR3 protein, called by TCRdb with MiXCR from the PCR reads. The table has some 640,000 distinct CDR3 sequences, 16% seen once. The sample was PBMCs from the stem cell graft donor, taken from the stem cell graft. The receptor source for this set is a human donor who donated a stem cell graft to a child with acute myeloid leukemia.

V usage is TRBV5-8 and J usage is TRBJ2-3; TRBD2 agrees at 7 bases. Germline V lookup: CDR1 SGHTS, CDR2 YDEGEE. V dropped 0 bases and J dropped 9; count of bases not matched to a gene: 4. The CDR3 has 13 residues. CDR3 in amino acids: CASSLAGGRTQYF. For the CDR3, the DNA is TGTGCCAGCAGCTTGGCCGGGGGGAGAACGCAGTATTTT.

This clonotype has a count of ten or more. The CDR3 sequence is CASSRGGGPNTEAFF. The CDR3, as DNA: TGTGCCAGCAGCCGGGGTGGGGGGCCGAACACTGAAGCTTTCTTT. The chain combines TRBV5-6 with TRBJ1-1; possibly TRBD1 for D (6 bases). V was shortened by 4 bases and J by 1 base, with 14 bases between the two germline ends. This CDR3 region has 15 residues. Germline V gives CDR1 SGHDT, CDR2 YYEEEE.

The genes are TRBV5-1 and TRBJ2-6, with a tentative D call TRBD1 (6 bases). The germline gives CDR1 SGHRS, CDR2 YFSETQ. V gave up 5 bases and J gave up 4 bases, with 16 bases separating them. The CDR3 covers 16 residues. In DNA form, the CDR3 reads TGCGCCAGCAGGATTCTACAGGGAGAAGGGGCCAACGTCCTGACTTTC. This gives the protein CASRILQGEGANVLTF.

This clonotype was picked up many times. The chain carries TRBV5-4 and TRBJ1-3; perhaps TRBD1 as D (5 bases). V lost 1 base and J 0 bases, leaving 20 bases between the germline ends. Germline CDR1 reads SGHNT; CDR2 reads YYREEE (reference sequence). The CDR3 extends over 19 amino acids. The chain's CDR3 is CASSLIQGVLPSSGNTIYF. CDR3 nucleotides: TGTGCCAGCAGCTTGATCCAGGGTGTCCTTCCTTCCTCTGGAAACACCATATATTTT.

J is TRBJ2-7 and V is TRBV7-9; D ambiguous. Germline assignment: CDR1 SEHNR and CDR2 FQNEAQ (reference sequence). The V and J ends lost 5 bases and 0 bases respectively, with 5 bases between them. This CDR3 region has 12 residues. In DNA, the CDR3 is TGTGCCAGCAGCCAAGCCTCCTACGAGCAGTACGTC. This gives the protein CASSQASYEQYV.

Only a few counts were recorded for this clonotype. This chain links TRBV12-3 or TRBV12-4 with TRBJ1-6; 10 nucleotides line up with TRBD1. The length of the CDR3 is 15 residues. The V and J ends lost 5 bases and 8 bases, in that order; junction bases with no gene match: 6. The CDR3 bases are TGTGCCAGCAGTGACAGGGGGCTAGAAGATTCACCCCTCCACTTT. It yields the protein CASSDRGLEDSPLHF.

The chain couples TRBV25-1 to TRBJ2-1; D gene unclear. Looked up from germline, CDR1 is MGHDK and CDR2 is SYGVNS. The CDR3 length is 15 residues. V lost 6 bases and J 10 bases, leaving 22 bases between the germline ends. The CDR3 region has the DNA TGTGCCAGCAGCCCCAAGCTCGGCTTAGGCCGAGAGCAGTTCTTC. Translation: CASSPKLGLGREQFF.

This clonotype has ten or more counts. The J gene is TRBJ1-3, the V gene TRBV20-1; D not resolved. In germline, CDR1 is DFQATT, CDR2 SNEGSKA (reference sequence). The CDR3 has 10 residues. Trimming removed 6 bases at V and 5 bases at J, with 5 bases between. This CDR3 is CSAGRNTIYF. CDR3 in DNA: TGCAGTGCCGGGAGAAACACCATATATTTT.

The rearrangement links TRBV7-2 to TRBJ2-7; no clear D gene. CDR1 and CDR2 from the germline V gene are SGHTA and FQGNSA. V was clipped by 6 bases and J by 0 bases, with 15 bases between them. The CDR3 has 15 amino acids. For the CDR3, the DNA is TGTGCCAGCAGTCCCGACATCTCGAGCTCCTACGAGCAGTACTTC. This translates into CASSPDISSSYEQYF.

This clonotype was found many times. The chain employs TRBV20-1 and TRBJ1-2; 8 bases align to TRBD1. Germline trimming cut 1 base from V and 1 base from J; bases unmatched to any gene: 8. CDR1 DFQATT and CDR2 SNEGSKA come from the germline V gene (reference sequence). The length of the CDR3 is 16 residues. This CDR3 is CSARVRSDRGNYGYTF. The CDR3 nucleotides are TGCAGTGCTAGAGTGCGATCCGACAGGGGTAACTATGGCTACACCTTC.

There are a few counts of this clonotype. This rearrangement joins TRBV7-2 to TRBJ2-1, with D perhaps TRBD2 (5 bases). The germline gives CDR1 SGHTA, CDR2 FQGNSA. This CDR3 is 16 amino acids long. Trimming cost V 1 base and J 10 bases, with 20 bases left between them. As DNA, the CDR3 is TGTGCCAGCAGCTTAGAGGCGACGCGGGCGCGTAACGAGCAGTTCTTC. Translation: CASSLEATRARNEQFF.

This clonotype was seen many times. The CDR3 sequence: CASSLNSRGSEQYF. The CDR3 DNA reads as TGTGCCAGCAGTTTGAACTCCAGGGGGAGCGAGCAGTATTTT. The genes are TRBV12-3 or TRBV12-4 and TRBJ2-3; TRBD1 aligns across 7 bases. With V trimmed by 3 bases and J by 11 bases, 11 bases remained unmatched. This CDR3 comprises 14 residues.

This clonotype was counted many times. DNA for the CDR3: TGTGCCATCAGTGGAGGTGGGAACTCCTACGAGCAGTACTTC. It translates to CAISGGGNSYEQYF. V is TRBV10-3 and J is TRBJ2-7; D uncertain. Germline CDR1 and CDR2: ENHRY and SYGVKD. The V gene lost 4 bases and the J gene lost 0 bases, with 10 bases spanning the gap. This CDR3 is 14 amino acids long.

This clonotype was seen at least ten times. This sequence joins TRBV7-2 and TRBJ1-1; D possibly corresponds to TRBD1 (5 bases). The V end lost 2 bases, the J end lost 1 base, and 11 bases lay between the germline ends. Germline values: CDR1 SGHTA, CDR2 FQGNSA. The CDR3 extends over 15 amino acids. The CDR3 region is CASSLTRTSNTEAFF. Written as DNA, the CDR3 is TGTGCCAGCAGCTTAACCCGGACATCGAACACTGAAGCTTTCTTT. The full variable domain, in which reference TRBV7-2 and TRBJ1-1 provide the parts outside the CDR3, is GAGVSQSPSNKVTEKGKDVELRCDPISGHTALYWYRQSLGQGLEFLIYFQGNSAPDKSGLPSDRFSAERTGGSVSTLTIQRTQQEDSAVYLCASSLTRTSNTEAFFGQGTRLTVV.

The table lists this clonotype with many counts. The chain combines TRBV6-6 with TRBJ1-1; 7 bases are shared with TRBD1. CDR3 length: 13 amino acids. CDR1 is MNHNY, CDR2 SVGAGI, per germline (reference sequence). V dropped 9 bases and J dropped 6; count of bases not matched to a gene: 10. The CDR3 reads CASSLTGKAEAFF. The CDR3 DNA reads as TGTGCCAGTTCCCTGACAGGGAAAGCTGAAGCTTTCTTT.

This clonotype was seen ten or more times. The chain joins TRBV20-1 to TRBJ2-1, with 10 bases identical to TRBD1. Germline loops: CDR1 DFQATT, CDR2 SNEGSKA (reference sequence). The V segment lost 3 bases and the J segment 8 bases; nucleotides outside the gene matches: 4. The CDR3 spans 13 residues. DNA of the CDR3: TGCAGTGCTAGGGGACAGGGGTGGTATGAGCAGTTCTTC. Its translation: CSARGQGWYEQFF.

This clonotype was counted many times. The rearrangement uses TRBV20-1 and TRBJ2-1; D assignment may be TRBD1 or TRBD2 (5 bases each). Trimming cost V 5 bases and J 0 bases, with 14 bases left between them. CDR3 length equals 15 residues. The germline gives CDR1 DFQATT, CDR2 SNEGSKA (reference sequence). This CDR3 reads CSASEGLSSYNEQFF. The CDR3 DNA follows: TGCAGTGCTTCCGAGGGGCTTAGCTCCTACAATGAGCAGTTCTTC.

This clonotype was observed many times. J is TRBJ1-4 and V is TRBV29-1; unclear D gene. The CDR3 totals 10 residues. Trimming left V 5 bases short and J 7 bases short, with 5 bases between. Per germline, CDR1 SQVTM and CDR2 ANQGSEA. The CDR3 reads CSVPTEKLFF. As DNA, the CDR3 is TGCAGCGTTCCGACTGAAAAACTGTTTTTT.

A few counts support this clonotype. The rearrangement links TRBV7-9 to TRBJ2-5; TRBD1 matches 11 bases. CDR1 and CDR2 (germline): SEHNR, FQNEAQ (reference sequence). This CDR3 contains 15 residues. The ends lost 1 base at V and 5 bases at J; junction bases unmatched: 3. The CDR3, as DNA: TGTGCCAGCAGCTTAGGGACAGGGGGCGCGGAGACCCAGTACTTC. Translated: CASSLGTGGAETQYF.

The V call is TRBV5-1, the J call TRBJ2-2; 11 bases map to TRBD1. The length of the CDR3 is 16 residues. Germline V CDR1 and CDR2: SGHRS, YFSETQ. The V and J ends lost 4 bases and 4 bases, in that order; junction bases with no gene match: 6. The CDR3 DNA sequence: TGCGCCAGCAGCCGTGGACAGGGGGCTCGCACCGGGGAGCTGTTTTTT. The encoded protein is CASSRGQGARTGELFF.